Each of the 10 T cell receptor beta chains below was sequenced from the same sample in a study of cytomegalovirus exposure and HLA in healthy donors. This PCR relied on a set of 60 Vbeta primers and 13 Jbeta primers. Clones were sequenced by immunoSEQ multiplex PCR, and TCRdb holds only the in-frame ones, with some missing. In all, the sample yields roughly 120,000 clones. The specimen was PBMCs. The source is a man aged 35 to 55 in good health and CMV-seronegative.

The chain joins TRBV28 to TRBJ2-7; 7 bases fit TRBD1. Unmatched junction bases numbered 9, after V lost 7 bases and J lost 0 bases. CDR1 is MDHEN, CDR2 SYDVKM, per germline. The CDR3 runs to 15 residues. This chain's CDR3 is CASTPGGYNSYEQYF. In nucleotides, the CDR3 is TGTGCCAGCACCCCAGGGGGATATAACTCCTACGAGCAGTACTTC.

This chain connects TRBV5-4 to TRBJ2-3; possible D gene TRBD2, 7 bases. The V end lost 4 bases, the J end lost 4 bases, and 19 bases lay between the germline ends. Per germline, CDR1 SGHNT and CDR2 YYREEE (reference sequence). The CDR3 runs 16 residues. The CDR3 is CASSLGGRSLADTQYF. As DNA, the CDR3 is TGTGCCAGCAGCCTGGGGGGGCGGTCCCTCGCAGATACGCAGTATTTT. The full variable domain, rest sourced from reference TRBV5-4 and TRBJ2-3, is ETGVTQSPTHLIKTRGQQVTLRCSSQSGHNTVSWYQQALGQGPQFIFQYYREEENGRGNFPPRFSGLQFPNYSSELNVNALELDDSALYLCASSLGGRSLADTQYFGPGTRLTVL.

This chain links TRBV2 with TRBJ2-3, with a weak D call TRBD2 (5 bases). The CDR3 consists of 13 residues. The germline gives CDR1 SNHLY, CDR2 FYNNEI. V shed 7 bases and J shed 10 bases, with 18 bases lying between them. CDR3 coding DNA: TGTGCCAGCACACTGGCCCCCGGGAAGGCGCAGTATTTT. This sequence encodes CASTLAPGKAQYF.

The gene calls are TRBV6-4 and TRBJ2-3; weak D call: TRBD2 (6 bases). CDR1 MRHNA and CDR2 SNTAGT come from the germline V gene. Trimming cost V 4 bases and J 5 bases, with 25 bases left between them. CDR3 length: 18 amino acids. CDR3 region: CASSARQNLRVGGDTQYF. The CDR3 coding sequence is TGTGCCAGCAGTGCCCGACAAAACCTGAGGGTCGGGGGAGATACGCAGTATTTT.

The CDR3 DNA sequence: TGTGCCAGCAGTAGCGGGAGGTTTTACGAGCAGTACTTC. Its translation: CASSSGRFYEQYF. The chain couples TRBV7-6 to TRBJ2-7, with TRBD2 identical over 10 bases. The CDR3 sequence is 13 residues long. CDR1 SGHVS and CDR2 FNYEAQ come from the germline V gene. The V segment lost 6 bases and the J segment 4 bases; nucleotides outside the gene matches: 3.

In DNA form, the CDR3 reads TGTGCCATCAGTAAAAGGGGGAAATCGACTGAAGCTTTCTTT. Translated, it gives CAISKRGKSTEAFF. This chain joins TRBV10-3 and TRBJ1-1, with D perhaps matching TRBD1 (6 bases). Per the germline V gene, CDR1 is ENHRY and CDR2 is SYGVKD. The CDR3 is 14 amino acids. V was shortened by 5 bases and J by 5 bases, with 15 bases between the two germline ends.

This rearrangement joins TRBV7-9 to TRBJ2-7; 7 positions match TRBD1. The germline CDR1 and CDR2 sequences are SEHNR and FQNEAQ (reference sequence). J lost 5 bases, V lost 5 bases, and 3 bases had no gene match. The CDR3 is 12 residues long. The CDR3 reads CASSQTGNEQYF. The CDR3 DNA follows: TGTGCCAGCAGCCAGACAGGGAACGAGCAGTACTTC.

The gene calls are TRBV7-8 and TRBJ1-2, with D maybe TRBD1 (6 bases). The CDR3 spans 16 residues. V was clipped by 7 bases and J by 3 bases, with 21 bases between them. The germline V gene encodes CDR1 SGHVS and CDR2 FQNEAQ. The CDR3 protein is CASTQFGGPGYYGYTF. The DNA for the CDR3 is TGTGCCAGCACCCAGTTCGGGGGGCCCGGCTACTATGGCTACACCTTC. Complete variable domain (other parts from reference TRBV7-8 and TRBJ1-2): GAGVSQSPRYKVAKRGQDVALRCDPISGHVSLFWYQQALGQGPEFLTYFQNEAQLDKSGLPSDRFFAERPEGSVSTLKIQRTQQEDSAVYLCASTQFGGPGYYGYTFGSGTRLTVV.

In DNA form, the CDR3 reads TGCGCCAGCAGCTTTACGAGGGATACGCAGTATTTT. Protein product: CASSFTRDTQYF. The V gene is TRBV5-1, the J gene TRBJ2-3; D not certain. Germline CDR1 and CDR2: SGHRS and YFSETQ. Trimming cost V 2 bases and J 6 bases, with 7 bases left between them. The CDR3 has 12 residues.

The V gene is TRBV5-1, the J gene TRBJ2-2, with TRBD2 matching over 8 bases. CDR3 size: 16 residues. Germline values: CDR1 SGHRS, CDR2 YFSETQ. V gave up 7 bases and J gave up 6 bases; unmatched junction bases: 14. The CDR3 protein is CASVTGSGSFSGELFF. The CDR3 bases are TGCGCCAGCGTCACTGGGAGCGGGAGTTTCTCCGGGGAGCTGTTTTTT. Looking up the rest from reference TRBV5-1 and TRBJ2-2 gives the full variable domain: KAGVTQTPRYLIKTRGQQVTLSCSPISGHRSVSWYQQTPGQGLQFLFEYFSETQRNKGNFPGRFSGRQFSNSRSEMNVSTLELGDSALYLCASVTGSGSFSGELFFGEGSRLTVL.